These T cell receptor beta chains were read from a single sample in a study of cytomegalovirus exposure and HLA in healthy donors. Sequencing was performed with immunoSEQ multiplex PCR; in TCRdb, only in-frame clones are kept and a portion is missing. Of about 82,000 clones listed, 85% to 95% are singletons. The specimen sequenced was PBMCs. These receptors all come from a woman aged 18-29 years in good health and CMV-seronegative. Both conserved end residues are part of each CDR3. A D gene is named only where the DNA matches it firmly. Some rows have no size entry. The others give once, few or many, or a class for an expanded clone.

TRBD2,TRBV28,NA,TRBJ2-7,TGTGCCAGCAGTCTTTTCGGGACTAGCGGATCCTACGAGCAGTACTTC,CASSLFGTSGSYEQYF
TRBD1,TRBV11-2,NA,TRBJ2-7,TGTGCCAGCAGCGAGGGACAGGGCGCCGAGCAGTACTTC,CASSEGQGAEQYF
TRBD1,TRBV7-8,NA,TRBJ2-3,TGTGCCAGCAGCCCGAGACAGGGGGCGGTTCCGGCCACAGATACGCAGTATTTT,CASSPRQGAVPATDTQYF
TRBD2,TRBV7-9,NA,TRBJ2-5,TGTGCCAGCAGCCCCCCCCTGAAGCGGGAGACCGAGACCCAGTACTTC,CASSPPLKRETETQYF
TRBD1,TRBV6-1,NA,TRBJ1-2,TGTGCCAGCACTATGACAGGGGTCGAGGGCTACACCTTC,CASTMTGVEGYTF
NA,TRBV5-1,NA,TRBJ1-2,TGCGCCAGCAGCCTGATAGGGGCTGTGGATGGCTACACCTTC,CASSLIGAVDGYTF
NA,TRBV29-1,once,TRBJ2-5,TGCAGCGTTGACGAGGGAGGAGAGACCCAGTACTTC,CSVDEGGETQYF
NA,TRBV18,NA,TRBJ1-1,TGTGCCAGCTCACAGGACCAGGGTAGGAACACTGAAGCTTTCTTT,CASSQDQGRNTEAFF
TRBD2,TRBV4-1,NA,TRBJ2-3,TGCGCCAGCAGGCCCCAGCGGGGGCGGACAGATACGCAGTATTTT,CASRPQRGRTDTQYF
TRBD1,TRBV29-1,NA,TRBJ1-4,TGCAGCGTTGAAGTGGGGACAGGGGGTGAAAAACTGTTTTTT,CSVEVGTGGEKLFF
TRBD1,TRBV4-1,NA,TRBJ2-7,TGCGCCAGCAGCCAGACCGGGACAGGGGGTTACTACGAGCAGTACTTC,CASSQTGTGGYYEQYF
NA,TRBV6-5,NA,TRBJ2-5,TGTGCCAGCAGCCGTCAAGAGACCCAGTACTTC,CASSRQETQYF
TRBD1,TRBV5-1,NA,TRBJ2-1,TGCGCCAGCAGTTCTATTCAGGGGGCGCAGGGCAATGAGCAGTTCTTC,CASSSIQGAQGNEQFF
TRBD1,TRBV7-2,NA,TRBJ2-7,TGTGCCAGCAGCTTGGGACAGAGCTCCTACGAGCAGTACTTC,CASSLGQSSYEQYF
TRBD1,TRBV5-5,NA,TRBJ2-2,TGTGCCAGCAGCGGACAGGGCTCCTTCGGGGAGCTGTTTTTT,CASSGQGSFGELFF
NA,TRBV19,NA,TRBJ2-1,TGTGCCAGTAGTATCCTTGCGAGTACTGGTAATGAGCAGTTCTTC,CASSILASTGNEQFF
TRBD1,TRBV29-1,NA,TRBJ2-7,TGCAGCGTGGGGGAAGGACAGGGGGGCGACGAGCAGTACTTC,CSVGEGQGGDEQYF
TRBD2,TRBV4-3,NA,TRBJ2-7,TGCGCCAGCAGCCAAGACGGTCTAGCGGGAGTGACTAGCTACGAGCAGTACTTC,CASSQDGLAGVTSYEQYF
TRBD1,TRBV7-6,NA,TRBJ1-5,TGTGCCAGCAGCTTAGCAGGACAGGGGAATCAGCCCCAGCATTTT,CASSLAGQGNQPQHF
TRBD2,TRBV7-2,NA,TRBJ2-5,TGTGCCAGCAGCAGTCCACTTTCGGGAGCGGGAGACCGCGAGACCCAGTACTTC,CASSSPLSGAGDRETQYF
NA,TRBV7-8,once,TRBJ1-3,TGTGCCAGCAGCTTCCACCGGGAAGCCTCTGGAAACACCATATATTTT,CASSFHREASGNTIYF
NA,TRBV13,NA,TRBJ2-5,TGTGCCAGCAGACGGTCCGGGGAGCGGGAGACCCAGTACTTC,CASRRSGERETQYF
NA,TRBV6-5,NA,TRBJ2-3,TGTGCCAGCAGTTCCCGGGGGTATGAAACAGATACGCAGTATTTT,CASSSRGYETDTQYF
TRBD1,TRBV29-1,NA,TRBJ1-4,TGCAGCGCCGCCCAGGGGGGAACTAATGAAAAACTGTTTTTT,CSAAQGGTNEKLFF
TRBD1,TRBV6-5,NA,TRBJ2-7,TGTGCCACCCAGGGGGCGTACTTGAACGAGCAGTACTTC,CATQGAYLNEQYF
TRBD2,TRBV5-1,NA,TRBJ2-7,TGCGCCAGCCGCGATAGCGGGGGGGCCCTCGAGCAGTACTTC,CASRDSGGALEQYF
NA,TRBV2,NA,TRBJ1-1,TGTGCCAGCAGTGATTCTATTCAGGCCGAAGCTTTCTTT,CASSDSIQAEAFF
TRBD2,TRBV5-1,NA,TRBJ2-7,TGCGCCAGCAGCTTGGGTTTCGGCGGGGGGGCATACGAGCAGTACTTC,CASSLGFGGGAYEQYF